The rows below give T cell receptor beta chains drawn from one sample of a study of T cells after yellow fever vaccination. TCRdb independently ran MiXCR on the 5' RACE reads; one entry per CDR3 protein. This sample has about 360,000 distinct CDR3 sequences; under 7.5% occur once, and the top ten carry 15%. The sequencing here drew on PBMCs, taken 5 days after the yellow fever booster vaccination. Receptor source: a man aged 25-45 years who received the YFV17D yellow fever vaccine. CDR3s include the opening cysteine and the closing phenylalanine or tryptophan. The order of the fields is V gene, D gene, J gene, clone size, CDR3 DNA, CDR3 protein. D genes are given only for firm matches. Not all rows give a size; the values are once, few, many and, for expanded clones, a class.

>TRBV5-6|NA|TRBJ2-2|many
TGTGCCAGCAGCGCGAACTTGATTTCGAACACCGGGGAGCTGTTTTTT
CASSANLISNTGELFF
>TRBV5-1|NA|TRBJ2-1|many
TGCGCCAGCAGCCCTAGCGTAGGTTCCTACAATGAGCAGTTCTTC
CASSPSVGSYNEQFF
>TRBV7-9|TRBD1|TRBJ2-5|NA
TGTGCCAGCTTACAGGGGTTGGGGACCCAGTACTTC
CASLQGLGTQYF
>TRBV20-1|TRBD2|TRBJ2-1|NA
TGCAGTGCCTTTCCTGAGGCGGGAGGTGGGAATGAGCAGTTCTTC
CSAFPEAGGGNEQFF
>TRBV7-9|NA|TRBJ2-5|many
TGTGCCAGCAGCTCGAGACAGCCTCCAGAGACCCAGTACTTC
CASSSRQPPETQYF
>TRBV15|NA|TRBJ2-1|many
TGTGCCACCAGCAGAGAGGGGCTGGAAACCTACAATGAGCAGTTCTTC
CATSREGLETYNEQFF
>TRBV6-5|TRBD1|TRBJ2-1|many
TGTGCCAGCAGTTACTTGTCCCGGGACAGGGAGGTCGGTGAGCAGTTCTTC
CASSYLSRDREVGEQFF
>TRBV5-1|TRBD2|TRBJ2-5|many
TGCGCCAGCAGCTTGGAGTCTAGCGGGAGTGGAGAGACCCAGTACTTC
CASSLESSGSGETQYF
>TRBV5-6|NA|TRBJ2-4|few
TGTGCCAGCAAAAAGTTCAACATTCAGTACTTC
CASKKFNIQYF
>TRBV6-1|NA|TRBJ2-3|NA
TGTGCCAGCAGCCCCGGGCGGTCCGAGGCAGATACGCAGTATTTT
CASSPGRSEADTQYF
>TRBV20-1|TRBD2|TRBJ2-2|many
TGCAGTGCTAGACCTAGCGGGAAGAACACCGGGGAGCTGTTTTTT
CSARPSGKNTGELFF
>TRBV28|NA|TRBJ2-5|few
TGTGCCAGCAGCCTCCAGACCGAAGAGACCCAGTACTTC
CASSLQTEETQYF
>TRBV7-2|TRBD1|TRBJ2-2|few
TGTGCCAGCAGCTTTGACAGGGCTGGCACCGGGGAGCTGTTTTTT
CASSFDRAGTGELFF
>TRBV28|TRBD2|TRBJ2-3|NA
TGTGCCAGCACCTTCCACTGGGGGACTAGCGGGATTTCCACAGATACGCAGTATTTT
CASTFHWGTSGISTDTQYF
>TRBV20-1|NA|TRBJ2-5|few
TGCAGTGCTAGAGAGGCAAATCAAGAGACCCAGTACTTC
CSAREANQETQYF
>TRBV5-1|NA|TRBJ2-2|many
TGCGCCAGCAGCTTGGGGGCTTTCCGGGGCACCGGGGAGCTGTTTTTT
CASSLGAFRGTGELFF
>TRBV7-9|NA|TRBJ2-1|many
TGTGCCAGCGGATTGGAGACTGTGCAGTTCTTC
CASGLETVQFF
>TRBV7-8|TRBD2|TRBJ2-1|many
TGTGCCAGCAGCTTAGCGACTAGCGGGAGTCTCGATGAGCAGTTCTTC
CASSLATSGSLDEQFF
>TRBV20-1|NA|TRBJ2-7|many
TGCAGTGCTAGAGTCCGGGACGAGCAGTACTTC
CSARVRDEQYF
>TRBV7-2|NA|TRBJ2-7|NA
TGTGCCAGCAGCCCCCAGATGTGGGGGGGGCGCATAGAGCAGTACTTC
CASSPQMWGGRIEQYF
>TRBV11-2|TRBD1|TRBJ2-3|NA
TGTGCCAGCAGCCTATTACGGGTCCGAAGGACAGGGGGAGATACGCAGTATTTT
CASSLLRVRRTGGDTQYF
>TRBV7-6|TRBD2|TRBJ2-7|few
TGTGCCAGCAGCTTAGAAGTGGGCGGGAGAGGTACCGACGAGCAGTACTTC
CASSLEVGGRGTDEQYF
>TRBV19|NA|TRBJ2-1|few
TGTGCCAGTTTGGGGCCGAGCTCCTACAATGAGCAGTTCTTC
CASLGPSSYNEQFF
>TRBV6-2/TRBV6-3|TRBD2|TRBJ2-7|few
TGTGCCAGCAGTTACGACTATGGAATAGCGGGAGGGCCGTCCTACGAGCAGTACTTC
CASSYDYGIAGGPSYEQYF
>TRBV5-6|NA|TRBJ2-1|many
TGTGCCAGCAGCTTGGAAGAGTTTCGGGTTGAGCAGTTCTTC
CASSLEEFRVEQFF